These 15 T cell receptor beta chains originate from one sample sequenced in a study of CD8+ T cells in alopecia areata. Indicated treatment: oral pan-JAK inhibitor, 5-10 mg twice daily. Following RNA extraction, reverse transcription yielded cDNA that acted as the sequencing template. Here immunoSEQ multiplex PCR was the method, and the copy in TCRdb shows in-frame clones only, minus some. Of about 300,000 clones listed, over 45% were seen once; the top ten hold about 1.8%. The sequencing used CD4+ T cells sorted from blood, collected at week 24, from a patient treated with tofacitinib. These receptors originate from a human donor with alopecia areata.

This clone occurred a few times. This chain joins TRBV5-6 and TRBJ1-5, with 9 bases identical to TRBD1. CDR1 and CDR2 from the germline V gene are SGHDT and YYEEEE. This CDR3 spans 16 amino acids. Losses at the gene ends were 1 base for V and 2 bases for J; bases not matched to a gene: 4. In DNA form, the CDR3 reads TGTGCCAGCAGCTTGTACAGGGGGCTTGGCAATCAGCCCCAGCATTTT. It is translated as CASSLYRGLGNQPQHF.

The rearrangement uses TRBV27 and TRBJ2-1; 16 bases fit TRBD2. The germline CDR1 and CDR2 sequences are MNHEY and SMNVEV (reference sequence). CDR3 size: 19 residues. J lost 4 bases, V lost 3 bases, and 9 bases had no gene match. In DNA, the CDR3 is TGTGCCAGCAGTTTGGGACTAGCGGGGGGGCATGGTTCTTACAATGAGCAGTTCTTC. Its protein is CASSLGLAGGHGSYNEQFF.

The chain has TRBV7-9 and TRBJ2-5; D unclear. CDR3 length: 11 residues. The germline gives CDR1 SEHNR, CDR2 FQNEAQ (reference sequence). V shed 1 base and J shed 9 bases, with 6 bases lying between them. The CDR3 coding sequence is TGTGCCAGCAGCTTAGAAGTAGCCCAGTACTTC. Amino acids: CASSLEVAQYF.

The V gene is TRBV29-1, the J gene TRBJ2-3; TRBD1 might be the D (5 bases). The CDR3 consists of 13 residues. Germline-derived CDR1 and CDR2 are SQVTM and ANQGSEA. Trimming removed 7 bases at V and 4 bases at J, with 15 bases between. The CDR3 nucleotides are TGCAGCGCTACTCCAGGGTCGGCAGATACGCAGTATTTT. Amino acids: CSATPGSADTQYF.

The chain combines TRBV9 with TRBJ2-2; D not certain. CDR3 length: 14 residues. The germline gives CDR1 SGDLS, CDR2 YYNGEE. Trimming shortened V by 1 base and J by 1 base, and 5 bases separated the two germline ends. The CDR3, as DNA: TGTGCCAGCAGCGTACGTCAGAACACCGGGGAGCTGTTTTTT. Amino acid sequence: CASSVRQNTGELFF.

This clone appeared a few times. The chain employs TRBV10-3 and TRBJ1-1; TRBD1 might be the D (5 bases). In germline, CDR1 is ENHRY, CDR2 SYGVKD. V shed 4 bases and J shed 7 bases, with 10 bases lying between them. The CDR3 spans 12 residues. The CDR3 loop reads CAISAREGEAFF. CDR3 DNA: TGTGCCATCAGTGCCAGGGAAGGTGAAGCTTTCTTT.

There are a few counts of this clone. The CDR3: CASSPWTDSNQPQHF. CDR3 nucleotide sequence: TGTGCCAGCAGCCCTTGGACGGATAGCAATCAGCCCCAGCATTTT. V is TRBV7-2 and J is TRBJ1-5; no reliable D call. The CDR3 loop spans 15 amino acids. Germline V lookup: CDR1 SGHTA, CDR2 FQGNSA. V was pared by 5 bases and J by 0 bases, with 11 bases between.

The chain has TRBV25-1 and TRBJ2-4; a possible D gene is TRBD1 (7 bases). Germline lookup yields CDR1 MGHDK and CDR2 SYGVNS. Trimming took off 4 bases at V and 7 bases at J, with 14 bases between the two ends. The CDR3 runs to 14 residues. CDR3 loop: CASSASGGLNIQYF. Here the CDR3 DNA reads TGTGCCAGCAGTGCTTCAGGGGGGTTGAACATTCAGTACTTC.

J is TRBJ2-5 and V is TRBV30; tentative D call: TRBD2 (6 bases). This CDR3 is built from 12 residues. Trimming removed 8 bases from V and 2 bases from J, with 12 bases in between. CDR1 and CDR2 (germline): GTSNPN, SVGIG (reference sequence). The chain's CDR3 is CALRRGQETQYF. The DNA of the CDR3 is TGTGCCCTTCGTCGGGGGCAAGAGACCCAGTACTTC.

The CDR3 DNA reads as TGTGCCTGGGCCCCCGTCAATGAGCAGTTCTTC. It yields the protein CAWAPVNEQFF. The chain is built from TRBV30 and TRBJ2-1; D remains unclear. Germline CDR1 reads GTSNPN; CDR2 reads SVGIG (reference sequence). V lost 5 bases and J 6 bases, leaving 8 bases between the germline ends. The CDR3 consists of 11 residues.

The rearrangement links TRBV29-1 to TRBJ1-1; 8 bases fit TRBD1. The CDR3 runs to 15 residues. Germline assignment: CDR1 SQVTM and CDR2 ANQGSEA. V dropped 2 bases and J dropped 1; count of bases not matched to a gene: 6. For the CDR3, the DNA is TGCAGCGTTGAACTCCCGGGACAGGAGAACACTGAAGCTTTCTTT. Translation: CSVELPGQENTEAFF.

This clone was found a few times. The chain joins TRBV10-3 to TRBJ2-3, with TRBD2 matching 11 bases. Germline V gene lookup returns CDR1 ENHRY and CDR2 SYGVKD. This CDR3 is 13 amino acids long. J gave up 4 bases and V 11 bases, and 5 bases lay outside the gene matches. CDR3 DNA sequence: TGTGCCGTCTTAGCGGGGGGGCCAGATACGCAGTATTTT. It is translated as CAVLAGGPDTQYF.

The CDR3 spells CSVEDAMIYEQYF. The CDR3 coding sequence is TGCAGCGTTGAAGACGCAATGATCTACGAGCAGTACTTC. The genes are TRBV29-1 and TRBJ2-7; D remains ambiguous. V gave up 0 bases and J gave up 3 bases, with 9 bases separating them. Per germline, CDR1 SQVTM and CDR2 ANQGSEA. This CDR3 has 13 residues.

The V call is TRBV29-1, the J call TRBJ1-4, with 8 bases identical to TRBD1. Germline assignment: CDR1 SQVTM and CDR2 ANQGSEA. This CDR3 has 13 residues. With 7 bases clipped from V and 7 bases from J, the junction kept 8 bases outside the gene matches. The CDR3 spells CSASQGAGEKLFF. The CDR3 bases are TGCAGCGCCTCCCAGGGGGCTGGTGAAAAACTGTTTTTT.

This chain joins TRBV11-3 and TRBJ2-2; weak D call: TRBD2 (6 bases). Trimming removed 5 bases from V and 4 bases from J, with 20 bases in between. Germline CDR1 and CDR2: SGHNT and YENEEA. The CDR3 is made up of 17 amino acids. The CDR3 DNA reads TGTGCCAGCAGCCCCTCCTTGGGGCAGGGAGGCACCGGGGAGCTGTTTTTT. This translates into CASSPSLGQGGTGELFF.